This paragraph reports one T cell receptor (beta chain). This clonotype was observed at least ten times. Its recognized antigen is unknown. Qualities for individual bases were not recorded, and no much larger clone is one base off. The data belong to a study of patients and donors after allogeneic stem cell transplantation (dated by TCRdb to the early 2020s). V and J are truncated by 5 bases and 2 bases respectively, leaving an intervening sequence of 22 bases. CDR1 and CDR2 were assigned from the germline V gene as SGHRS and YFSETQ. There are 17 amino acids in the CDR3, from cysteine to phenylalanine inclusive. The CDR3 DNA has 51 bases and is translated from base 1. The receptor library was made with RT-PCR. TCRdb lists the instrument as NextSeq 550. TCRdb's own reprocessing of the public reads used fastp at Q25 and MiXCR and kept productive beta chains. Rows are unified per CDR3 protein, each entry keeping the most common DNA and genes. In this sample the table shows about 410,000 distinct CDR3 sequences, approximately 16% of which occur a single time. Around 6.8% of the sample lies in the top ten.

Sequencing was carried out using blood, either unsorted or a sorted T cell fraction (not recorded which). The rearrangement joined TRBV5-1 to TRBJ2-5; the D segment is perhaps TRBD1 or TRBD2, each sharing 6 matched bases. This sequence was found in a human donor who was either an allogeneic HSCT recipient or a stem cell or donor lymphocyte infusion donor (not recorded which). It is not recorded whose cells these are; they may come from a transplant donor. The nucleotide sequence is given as TGCGCCAGCAGAAGAGTTGGTCCGGGGGCGAGACAAGAGACCCAGTACTTC. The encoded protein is CASRRVGPGARQETQYF.